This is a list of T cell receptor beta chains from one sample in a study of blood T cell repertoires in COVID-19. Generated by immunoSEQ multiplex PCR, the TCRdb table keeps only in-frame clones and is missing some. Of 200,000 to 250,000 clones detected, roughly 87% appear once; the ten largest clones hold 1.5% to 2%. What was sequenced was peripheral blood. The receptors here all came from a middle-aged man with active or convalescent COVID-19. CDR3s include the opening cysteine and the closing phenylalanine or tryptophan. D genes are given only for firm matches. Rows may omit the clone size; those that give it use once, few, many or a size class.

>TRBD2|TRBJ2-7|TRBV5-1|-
TGCGCCAGCAGCTTGGTTGGGACTAGCGGTACCTACGAGCAGTACTTC
CASSLVGTSGTYEQYF
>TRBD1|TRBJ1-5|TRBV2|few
TGTGCCAGCAGGGGGACAGGGGGCAGGAGGCAGCCCCAGCATTTT
CASRGTGGRRQPQHF
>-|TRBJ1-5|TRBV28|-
TGTGCCAGCAGTTTTACGAAGGGGCTGCGCAATCAGCCCCAGCATTTT
CASSFTKGLRNQPQHF
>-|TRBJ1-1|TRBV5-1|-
TGCGCCAGCACCGAACAGGGTACTGAAGCTTTCTTT
CASTEQGTEAFF
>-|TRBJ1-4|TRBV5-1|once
TGCGCCAGCAGTGGGGGGGATAATGAAAAACTGTTTTTT
CASSGGDNEKLFF
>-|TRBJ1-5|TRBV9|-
TGTGCCAGCAGCGTAGGGGGCAGGGTAGGTCAGCCCCAGCATTTT
CASSVGGRVGQPQHF
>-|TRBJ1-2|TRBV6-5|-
TGTGCCAGCAGGGAGGACAGCGCGAAGTATGGCTACACCTTC
CASREDSAKYGYTF
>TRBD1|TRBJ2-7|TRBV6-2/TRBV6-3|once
TGTGCCAGCAGCCCCAGACAGGGAATTCCCCTCGAGCAGTACTTC
CASSPRQGIPLEQYF
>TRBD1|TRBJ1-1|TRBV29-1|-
TGCAGCGGTGGACAGGGGATGAACACTGAAGCTTTCTTT
CSGGQGMNTEAFF
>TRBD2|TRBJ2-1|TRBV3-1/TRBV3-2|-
TGTGCCAGCAGCCTAACGGGACTAGCCAGCAATGAGCAGTTCTTC
CASSLTGLASNEQFF
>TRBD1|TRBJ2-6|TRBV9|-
TGTGCCAGCAGCGTAGACAGGGGGAACGTCCTGACTTTC
CASSVDRGNVLTF
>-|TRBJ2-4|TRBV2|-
TGTGCCAGCAGTGAAGGAAAACGGGAAGGGTTTAAGAACATTCAGTACTTC
CASSEGKREGFKNIQYF
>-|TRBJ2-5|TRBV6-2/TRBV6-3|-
TGTGCCAGCAGCCCCGGGATCGCGGGGAGAGAGACCCAGTACTTC
CASSPGIAGRETQYF
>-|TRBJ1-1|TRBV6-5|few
TGTGCCAGCAGGAAGAAACAGGCAAACACTGAAGCTTTCTTT
CASRKKQANTEAFF
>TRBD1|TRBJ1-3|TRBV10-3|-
TGTGCCATCAGCCGACAGGGCTCTAGAAACACCATATATTTT
CAISRQGSRNTIYF
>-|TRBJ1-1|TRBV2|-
TGTGCCAGCAGTGGCCGGGGGGACTACACTGAAGCTTTCTTT
CASSGRGDYTEAFF
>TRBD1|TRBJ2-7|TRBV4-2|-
TGTGCCAGCAGCCAAGTACAAGAAGGGACAGGGGGCTACGAGCAGTACTTC
CASSQVQEGTGGYEQYF
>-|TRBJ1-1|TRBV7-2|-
TGTGCCAGCAGCCCCGGTGCGGCAAACACTGAAGCTTTCTTT
CASSPGAANTEAFF
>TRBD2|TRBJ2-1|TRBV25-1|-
TGTGCCAGCAGTGAGGCCTTAGCGGGACCGAATGAGCAGTTCTTC
CASSEALAGPNEQFF
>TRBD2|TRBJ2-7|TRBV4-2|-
TGTGCCAGCAGCCTAATAGTAGCGGGGGGCTACGAGCAGTACTTC
CASSLIVAGGYEQYF
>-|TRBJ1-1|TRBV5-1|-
TGCGCCAGCAGCTCGCCACAGGGGAACACTGAAGCTTTCTTT
CASSSPQGNTEAFF
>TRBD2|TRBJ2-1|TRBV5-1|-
TGCGCCAGCAGCTTGGGACTAGCGGGGGGAACCTACAATGAGCAGTTCTTC
CASSLGLAGGTYNEQFF
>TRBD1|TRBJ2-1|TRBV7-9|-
TGTGCCAGCAGCTTGGGACAGGGGGCGATAAATGAGCAGTTCTTC
CASSLGQGAINEQFF
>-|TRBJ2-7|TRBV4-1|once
TGCGCCAGCAGCCAAGGGACAGAGAGCTCCTACGAGCAGTACTTC
CASSQGTESSYEQYF
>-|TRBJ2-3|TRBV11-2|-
TGTGCCAGCAGCCCAGGCGGCGGGACAGATACGCAGTATTTT
CASSPGGGTDTQYF
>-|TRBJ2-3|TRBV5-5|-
TGTGCCAGCAGCTTCTACTACACAGATACGCAGTATTTT
CASSFYYTDTQYF
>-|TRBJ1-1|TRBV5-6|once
TGTGCCAGCAGCTTGGGGGGCAGGATGAACACTGAAGCTTTCTTT
CASSLGGRMNTEAFF
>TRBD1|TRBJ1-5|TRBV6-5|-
TGTGCCAGCAGTCGTGACAGGGGCAATCAGCCCCAGCATTTT
CASSRDRGNQPQHF
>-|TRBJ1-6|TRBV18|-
TGTGCCAGCTCGCCCACCCAGGGGAAACGTTATAATTCACCCCTCCACTTT
CASSPTQGKRYNSPLHF
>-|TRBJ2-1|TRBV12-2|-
TGTGCAAGTCGCTTAGGTAGTATGGTTAGCTCCTACAATGAGCAGTTCTTC
CASRLGSMVSSYNEQFF
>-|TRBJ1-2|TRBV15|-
TGTGCCACCAGCACCGCCCGCGGCCCCAACTATGGCTACACCTTC
CATSTARGPNYGYTF
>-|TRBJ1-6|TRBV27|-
TGTGCCAGCAGTATGGCAGCGAATTCACCCCTCCACTTT
CASSMAANSPLHF
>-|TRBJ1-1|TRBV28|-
TGTGCCAGCAGTTTAATGGCCATGAACACTGAAGCTTTCTTT
CASSLMAMNTEAFF
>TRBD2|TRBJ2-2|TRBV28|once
TGTGCCAGCAGTTTAAGCCATGGTCTAGCGGGAGGCACCGGGGAGCTGTTTTTT
CASSLSHGLAGGTGELFF
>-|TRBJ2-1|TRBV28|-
TGTGCCAGCAGTTACCGGAGCCGGGAGTTCTTC
CASSYRSREFF
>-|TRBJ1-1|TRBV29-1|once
TGCAGCACCGGGGGGGAGTTTAACACTGAAGCTTTCTTT
CSTGGEFNTEAFF
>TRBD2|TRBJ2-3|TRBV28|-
TGTGCCAGCAGTTTCTTAGCGGGAGGGCTAGATACGCAGTATTTT
CASSFLAGGLDTQYF
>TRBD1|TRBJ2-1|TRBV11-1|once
TGTGCCAGCAGCTCGGACAGGGCTGAGCAGTTCTTC
CASSSDRAEQFF
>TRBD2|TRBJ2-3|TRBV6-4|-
TGTGCCAGCAGCCCCGGACTAGCGAGCACAGATACGCAGTATTTT
CASSPGLASTDTQYF
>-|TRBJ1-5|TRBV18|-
TGTGCCAGCTCACGACAGAGCAATCAGCCCCAGCATTTT
CASSRQSNQPQHF